Below, 18 T cell receptor beta chains from the same sample are listed, as sequenced in a study of blood T cells in healthy people across ages. Through a sample-barcoded 5' primer and a J-beta primer mix, a second PCR was run for about 6 to 12 cycles. TCRdb analysed the 5' RACE reads with MiXCR anew, one entry per CDR3 protein. The sample carries approximately 600,000 distinct CDR3 sequences, about 53% recorded once. Sequencing input: blood. The receptors here all came from a man aged 55 to 70 in good health.

The rearrangement uses TRBV5-6 and TRBJ2-7, with D perhaps TRBD1 (6 bases). The CDR3 loop spans 14 amino acids. Trimming took 0 bases from V and 2 from J, leaving 9 bases between them. CDR1 and CDR2 from the germline V gene are SGHDT and YYEEEE. This CDR3 reads CASSLAGVTYEQYF. The CDR3 DNA is TGTGCCAGCAGCTTGGCAGGGGTTACCTACGAGCAGTACTTC. The variable domain in full, completed from reference TRBV5-6 and TRBJ2-7, reads DAGVTQSPTHLIKTRGQQVTLRCSPKSGHDTVSWYQQALGQGPQFIFQYYEEEERQRGNFPDRFSGHQFPNYSSELNVNALLLGDSALYLCASSLAGVTYEQYFGPGTRLTVT.

This clonotype was seen a few times. V is TRBV4-1 and J is TRBJ2-5; D might be TRBD2 (5 bases). Germline V lookup: CDR1 MGHRA, CDR2 YSYEKL. The V end was cut by 0 bases, the J end by 4 bases, with 18 bases between. The CDR3 sequence is 17 residues long. The CDR3 is CASSQEPLGGWRETQYF. DNA for the CDR3: TGCGCCAGCAGCCAAGAACCCCTAGGCGGGTGGCGAGAGACCCAGTACTTC.

In DNA form, the CDR3 reads TGCGCCAGCGCCGCAGGGGACAGGGACGAGCAGTACTTC. Its protein is CASAAGDRDEQYF. The chain carries TRBV5-1 and TRBJ2-7; 9 bases map to TRBD1. In germline, CDR1 is SGHRS, CDR2 YFSETQ. The CDR3 has 13 residues. V was pared by 7 bases and J by 5 bases, with 7 bases of the junction left unmatched.

Worth noting for this clonotype: One junction end disagrees with the germline gene, perhaps due to a read error. V and J are TRBV2 and TRBJ2-7, with D perhaps matching TRBD2 (6 bases). Germline assignment: CDR1 SNHLY and CDR2 FYNNEI. This CDR3 region has 14 residues. The CDR3 coding sequence is TGTGCCAGCACCAGGGCGGGGACCTCCTACCAGCAGTACTTC. As protein: CASTRAGTSYQQYF.

The V gene is TRBV27, the J gene TRBJ2-7; 7 bases are shared with TRBD1. The CDR3 is 15 residues long. Trimming cost V 6 bases and J 0 bases; bases outside gene matches: 8. Germline V CDR1 and CDR2: MNHEY, SMNVEV (reference sequence). The CDR3 nucleotides are TGTGCCAGCAGGAAATCGGGACAGCTCTCCTACGAGCAGTACTTC. Encoded protein: CASRKSGQLSYEQYF.

The V call is TRBV6-1, the J call TRBJ2-5; weak D call: TRBD1 (6 bases). The J call is doubtful: the DNA matches TRBJ2-7 better. The CDR3 runs to 16 residues. CDR1 and CDR2 from the germline V gene are MNHNS and SASEGT. The CDR3 protein is CASSEEGSGVVYEQYF. Here the CDR3 DNA reads TGTGCCAGCAGTGAAGAGGGTTCAGGGGTAGTCTACGAGCAGTACTTC.

This clonotype has a count of ten or more. This chain connects TRBV28 to TRBJ2-5; 9 positions match TRBD2. Looked up from germline, CDR1 is MDHEN and CDR2 is SYDVKM. The CDR3 runs 14 residues. J gave up 4 bases and V 6 bases, and 6 bases lay outside the gene matches. As DNA, the CDR3 is TGTGCCAGCAGCCCAGCGGGGGGTGGAGAGACCCAGTACTTC. Protein: CASSPAGGGETQYF.

The rearrangement joins TRBV3-1 to TRBJ1-5; D call uncertain. Trimming took 3 bases from V and 3 from J, leaving 9 bases between them. The CDR3 consists of 14 residues. Germline loops: CDR1 LGHDT, CDR2 YNNKEL (reference sequence). CDR3 DNA: TGTGCCAGCAGCCACGGAGGGTTCAATCAGCCCCAGCATTTT. It yields the protein CASSHGGFNQPQHF.

The genes are TRBV20-1 and TRBJ2-3, with 13 bases fitting TRBD2. With V trimmed by 0 bases and J by 4 bases, 4 bases remained unmatched. The CDR3 spans 16 residues. Per germline, CDR1 DFQATT and CDR2 SNEGSKA (reference sequence). The CDR3 coding sequence is TGCAGTGCTAGAGATCGCACTAGCGGGGGGGCAGATACGCAGTATTTT. The encoded protein is CSARDRTSGGADTQYF.

This clonotype showed up just a few times. The V and J genes are TRBV20-1 and TRBJ1-2; weak D call: TRBD1 (5 bases). Per the germline V gene, CDR1 is DFQATT and CDR2 is SNEGSKA (reference sequence). The CDR3 totals 11 residues. V was shortened by 6 bases and J by 4 bases, with 9 bases between the two germline ends. The DNA for the CDR3 is TGCAGTGCCGCCGGGACCTATGGCTACACCTTC. It encodes CSAAGTYGYTF.

The CDR3 nucleotides read TGTGCCAGCAGTTTTTCAGCGGGGGGGGCCAAAAACATTCAGTACTTC. It translates to CASSFSAGGAKNIQYF. This chain connects TRBV27 to TRBJ2-4, with TRBD2 identical over 10 bases. Losses at the gene ends were 3 bases for V and 1 base for J; bases not matched to a gene: 3. The length of the CDR3 is 16 residues. Germline-derived CDR1 and CDR2 are MNHEY and SMNVEV (reference sequence).

Concerning this clonotype: One junction end does not reproduce the germline sequence, and a read error may be involved. J is TRBJ2-2 and V is TRBV27; tentatively, D is TRBD1 (5 bases). This CDR3 comprises 17 residues. Per germline, CDR1 MNHEY and CDR2 SMNVEV (reference sequence). CDR3 sequence: CAGSALYVTENTGELFF. As DNA, the CDR3 is TGTGCCGGCAGTGCGCTTTATGTGACAGAGAACACCGGGGAGCTGTTTTTT.

The V call is TRBV20-1, the J call TRBJ1-5; the D is unclear. The germline gives CDR1 DFQATT, CDR2 SNEGSKA (reference sequence). V lost 0 bases, J lost 11 bases, and 17 bases lay in between. The CDR3 runs to 14 residues. In nucleotides, the CDR3 is TGCAGTGCTAGAGATCCCGAGGCCGCTTTGACCCAGCATTTT. It yields the protein CSARDPEAALTQHF.

The rearrangement uses TRBV5-5 and TRBJ1-3; unclear D gene. The germline CDR1 and CDR2 sequences are SGHKS and YYEKEE (reference sequence). The V end was cut by 0 bases, the J end by 0 bases, with 10 bases between. The CDR3 is 16 amino acids. The CDR3 spells CASSLEEDYSGNTIYF. The CDR3, as DNA: TGTGCCAGCAGCTTGGAGGAGGACTACTCTGGAAACACCATATATTTT. The entire variable domain, with the rest obtained from reference TRBV5-5 and TRBJ1-3, is as follows: DAGVTQSPTHLIKTRGQQVTLRCSPISGHKSVSWYQQVLGQGPQFIFQYYEKEERGRGNFPDRFSARQFPNYSSELNVNALLLGDSALYLCASSLEEDYSGNTIYFGEGSWLTVV.

The chain has TRBV20-1 and TRBJ2-5, with D unresolved. Per the germline V gene, CDR1 is DFQATT and CDR2 is SNEGSKA (reference sequence). V was cut by 6 bases and J by 5 bases, with 16 bases left in between. The CDR3 has 13 residues. The CDR3 sequence is CSATVEPAETQYF. CDR3 bases: TGCAGTGCAACTGTAGAGCCGGCGGAGACCCAGTACTTC.

This clonotype was picked up one time. The CDR3 reads CASSYVWDTQYF. CDR3 sequence (DNA): TGTGCCAGCAGTTACGTTTGGGATACGCAGTATTTT. The chain has TRBV2 and TRBJ2-3; D unclear. The CDR3 runs 12 residues. Trimming took off 5 bases at V and 6 bases at J, with 9 bases between the two ends. CDR1 is SNHLY, CDR2 FYNNEI, per germline.

CDR3 sequence: CASSEFNAIGETQYF. In DNA form, the CDR3 reads TGTGCCAGCAGTGAGTTTAACGCCATTGGGGAGACCCAGTACTTC. V is TRBV6-1 and J is TRBJ2-5; D unresolved. Germline values: CDR1 MNHNS, CDR2 SASEGT. Trimming shortened V by 3 bases and J by 5 bases, and 16 bases separated the two germline ends. The CDR3 totals 15 residues.

This chain links TRBV6-4 with TRBJ2-5, with a tentative D call TRBD2 (6 bases). V gave up 2 bases and J gave up 4 bases, with 14 bases separating them. Germline V gives CDR1 MRHNA, CDR2 SNTAGT. The CDR3 has 15 amino acids. The CDR3: CASSDGGILRETQYF. The CDR3 coding sequence is TGTGCCAGCAGTGACGGGGGGATCTTACGAGAGACCCAGTACTTC.